A single sample gave rise to the 28 T cell receptor beta chains below, sequenced in a study of blood T cell repertoires in COVID-19. Produced via immunoSEQ multiplex PCR; TCRdb's table is partial and in-frame only. The sample records about 210,000 clones, around 87% being singletons. The sample taken for sequencing was PBMCs or T cells enriched from blood (not recorded which). The source of these receptors is a man in his thirties or forties in a cohort exposed to, infected with or recovered from COVID-19 (not recorded which).

This chain uses TRBV9 with TRBJ2-4; TRBD2 matches 14 bases. Germline V lookup: CDR1 SGDLS, CDR2 YYNGEE. Trimming cost V 4 bases and J 2 bases; bases outside gene matches: 8. The CDR3 length is 18 residues. CDR3 DNA sequence: TGTGCCAGCAGCCAGGGACTAGCGGGAGTAGGATCCAAAAACATTCAGTACTTC. Translation gives CASSQGLAGVGSKNIQYF.

This clone was picked up many times. The chain recombines TRBV2 with TRBJ2-7; 8 nucleotides line up with TRBD1. This CDR3 is built from 13 residues. Germline V gives CDR1 SNHLY, CDR2 FYNNEI. With V trimmed by 8 bases and J by 4 bases, 7 bases remained unmatched. The CDR3 reads CASGRTGSYEQYF. Here the CDR3 DNA reads TGTGCCAGCGGGAGGACAGGGTCGTACGAGCAGTACTTC.

Only one count was recorded for this clone. The chain has TRBV7-3 and TRBJ2-2, with D possibly TRBD1 on 5 matching bases. This CDR3 is 15 amino acids long. V lost 3 bases to trimming and J lost 1 base, with 9 bases between them. Germline assignment: CDR1 SGHTA and CDR2 FQGTGA. CDR3 nucleotides: TGTGCCAGCAGCTTGGGGCCGTTGAACACCGGGGAGCTGTTTTTT. It codes for CASSLGPLNTGELFF.

The table lists this clone with a count of one. CDR3 sequence: CASSSIWTGSKGYGYTF. The DNA for the CDR3 is TGTGCCAGTAGTTCTATCTGGACAGGCTCTAAGGGCTATGGCTACACCTTC. V usage is TRBV19 and J usage is TRBJ1-2; 7 nucleotides agree with TRBD1. The CDR3 spans 17 residues. Looked up from germline, CDR1 is LNHDA and CDR2 is SQIVND (reference sequence). V shed 5 bases and J 4 bases; nucleotides not matched to a gene: 16.

This sequence joins TRBV28 and TRBJ2-7; 7 bases are shared with TRBD1. After removal of 3 bases from V and 6 bases from J, the junction contained 5 bases not matched to a gene. The CDR3 consists of 13 residues. CDR1 and CDR2 from the germline V gene are MDHEN and SYDVKM. As DNA, the CDR3 is TGTGCCAGCAGTTTGGGACAGTTCCGCGAGCAGTACTTC. Amino acids: CASSLGQFREQYF.

The chain's CDR3 is CASSIISGRTNEQYF. CDR3 coding DNA: TGTGCCAGTAGTATTATAAGCGGGAGGACTAACGAGCAGTACTTC. V usage is TRBV19 and J usage is TRBJ2-7, with TRBD2 identical over 9 bases. Germline V CDR1 and CDR2: LNHDA, SQIVND (reference sequence). V lost 3 bases, J lost 5 bases, and 8 bases stayed unmatched. This CDR3 spans 15 amino acids.

The chain employs TRBV9 and TRBJ1-1, with 11 bases identical to TRBD1. V dropped 0 bases and J dropped 8; count of bases not matched to a gene: 3. This CDR3 has 14 amino acids. Germline loops: CDR1 SGDLS, CDR2 YYNGEE. The chain's CDR3 is CASSVVGTGGEAFF. The CDR3 region has the DNA TGTGCCAGCAGCGTAGTGGGGACAGGGGGAGAAGCTTTCTTT.

The chain is built from TRBV28 and TRBJ1-1; D gene uncertain. The ends were cut back, 3 bases at V and 1 base at J, with 12 bases in the middle. Per germline, CDR1 MDHEN and CDR2 SYDVKM. This CDR3 comprises 15 residues. CDR3 sequence reads: CASSFGERGNTEAFF. Written as DNA, the CDR3 is TGTGCCAGCAGTTTTGGAGAGCGGGGGAACACTGAAGCTTTCTTT.

In its sample, this clone was seen a few times. The V call is TRBV19, the J call TRBJ2-1, with 10 bases identical to TRBD2. There are 14 residues in the CDR3. CDR1 is LNHDA and CDR2 is SQIVND in the germline V gene (reference sequence). V shed 5 bases and J 7 bases; nucleotides not matched to a gene: 5. In nucleotides, the CDR3 is TGTGCCAGTAGTTCCTCTAGCGGGAGAAATGAGCAGTTCTTC. This translates into CASSSSSGRNEQFF.

The genes are TRBV5-1 and TRBJ2-5; 11 bases align to TRBD2. Germline values: CDR1 SGHRS, CDR2 YFSETQ. V was clipped by 3 bases and J by 2 bases; unmatched bases: 3. The CDR3 length is 15 residues. The DNA of the CDR3 is TGCGCCAGCAGCTCCGGGACTAGCGGACAAGAGACCCAGTACTTC. Encoded protein: CASSSGTSGQETQYF. Full variable domain (rest looked up from reference TRBV5-1 and TRBJ2-5): KAGVTQTPRYLIKTRGQQVTLSCSPISGHRSVSWYQQTPGQGLQFLFEYFSETQRNKGNFPGRFSGRQFSNSRSEMNVSTLELGDSALYLCASSSGTSGQETQYFGPGTRLLVL.

The rearrangement uses TRBV7-8 and TRBJ2-3; D is possibly TRBD1 (5 bases). The V gene's germline CDR1 is SGHVS and CDR2 FQNEAQ. Trimming cost V 1 base and J 0 bases, with 14 bases left between them. The CDR3 has 17 residues. CDR3: CASSLGSGSSSTDTQYF. The CDR3 DNA is TGTGCCAGCAGCTTAGGTTCAGGGTCTTCTAGCACAGATACGCAGTATTTT.

This chain uses TRBV19 with TRBJ1-5; TRBD1 is a possible D gene (6 bases). The CDR3 is made up of 15 amino acids. CDR1 and CDR2 from the germline V gene are LNHDA and SQIVND (reference sequence). V lost 8 bases to trimming and J lost 5 bases, with 19 bases between them. The CDR3 bases are TGTGCCAGTTCTCGCCGAGGGACAAGAGATCAGCCCCAGCATTTT. This encodes CASSRRGTRDQPQHF.

The genes are TRBV25-1 and TRBJ2-7, with TRBD2 identical over 7 bases. From germline, CDR1 is MGHDK and CDR2 SYGVNS. This CDR3 region has 15 residues. V trimming: 7 bases; J trimming: 2 bases; junction bases outside the gene matches: 11. Written as DNA, the CDR3 is TGTGCCAGCACACCTACAGCGGGACTAACCTACGAGCAGTACTTC. Its protein is CASTPTAGLTYEQYF.

The chain joins TRBV7-6 to TRBJ2-1, with 12 bases fitting TRBD2. V trimming: 2 bases; J trimming: 7 bases; junction bases outside the gene matches: 6. The CDR3 is 16 residues long. CDR1 is SGHVS and CDR2 is FNYEAQ in the germline V gene. This CDR3 reads CASSLLTSGGGNEQFF. The DNA of the CDR3 is TGTGCCAGCAGCTTATTGACTAGCGGGGGAGGGAATGAGCAGTTCTTC. The whole variable domain, filled in from reference TRBV7-6 and TRBJ2-1, reads GAGVSQSPRYKVTKRGQDVALRCDPISGHVSLYWYRQALGQGPEFLTYFNYEAQQDKSGLPNDRFSAERPEGSISTLTIQRTEQRDSAMYRCASSLLTSGGGNEQFFGPGTRLTVL.

The J gene is TRBJ1-2, the V gene TRBV2; D is uncertain. This CDR3 contains 13 residues. With 4 bases removed from V and 4 bases from J, the gap between germline ends came to 10 bases. Per the germline V gene, CDR1 is SNHLY and CDR2 is FYNNEI. In DNA form, the CDR3 reads TGTGCCAGCAGTGTGAAGGAGTCCTATGGCTACACCTTC. This codes for CASSVKESYGYTF. Together with reference TRBV2 and TRBJ1-2, the CDR3 gives the full variable domain: EPEVTQTPSHQVTQMGQEVILRCVPISNHLYFYWYRQILGQKVEFLVSFYNNEISEKSEIFDDQFSVERPDGSNFTLKIRSTKLEDSAMYFCASSVKESYGYTFGSGTRLTVV.

Only a few counts were recorded for this clone. This chain uses TRBV19 with TRBJ1-3; 10 bases are a match to TRBD1. The J segment lost 2 bases and the V segment lost 5 bases, leaving 18 bases of the junction unmatched. This CDR3 has 20 residues. From germline, CDR1 is LNHDA and CDR2 SQIVND (reference sequence). The CDR3 sequence: CASSARGQGHGVRAGNTIYF. As DNA, the CDR3 is TGTGCCAGTAGTGCTCGGGGACAGGGGCACGGGGTGCGGGCTGGAAACACCATATATTTT.

The chain recombines TRBV28 with TRBJ1-4; D perhaps matches TRBD1 (5 bases). V was clipped by 3 bases and J by 7 bases, with 18 bases between them. Germline lookup yields CDR1 MDHEN and CDR2 SYDVKM. This CDR3 is built from 16 residues. The CDR3 nucleotides are TGTGCCAGCAGTTTTATTAGGGGCCAGGCTTTTGAAAAACTGTTTTTT. Translation: CASSFIRGQAFEKLFF.

The chain recombines TRBV7-3 with TRBJ2-7; 7 nucleotides line up with TRBD1. From germline, CDR1 is SGHTA and CDR2 FQGTGA. J gave up 4 bases and V 0 bases, and 3 bases lay outside the gene matches. This CDR3 is built from 14 residues. CDR3 DNA sequence: TGTGCCAGCAGCTTAACCGGGACAGCTTACGAGCAGTACTTC. Its translation is CASSLTGTAYEQYF.

This clone was detected once. This chain uses TRBV18 with TRBJ1-2; no clear D gene. This CDR3 contains 15 residues. Trimming shortened V by 3 bases and J by 6 bases, and 17 bases separated the two germline ends. Germline-derived CDR1 and CDR2 are KGHSH and LQKENI. The CDR3 sequence is CASSPPRRSGDGYTF. As DNA, the CDR3 is TGTGCCAGCTCACCCCCGCGGCGCTCGGGAGATGGCTACACCTTC.

V and J are TRBV14 and TRBJ1-6; no definite D call. The germline V and J ends were trimmed by 0 bases and 10 bases, with 10 bases remaining between them. This CDR3 region has 14 residues. The germline V gene has CDR1 SGHDN and CDR2 FVKESK. This chain's CDR3 is CASSQDRGESPLHF. The CDR3 DNA reads TGTGCCAGCAGCCAAGATCGTGGGGAGTCACCCCTCCACTTT.

This chain uses TRBV5-4 with TRBJ2-3; possibly TRBD2 for D (6 bases). This CDR3 is built from 15 residues. The V end was cut by 6 bases, the J end by 1 base, with 15 bases between. CDR1 and CDR2 (germline): SGHNT, YYREEE (reference sequence). The CDR3 region has the DNA TGTGCCAGCATGCGGGATCAGGGAGGCACAGATACGCAGTATTTT. It specifies CASMRDQGGTDTQYF. Full variable domain (missing parts from reference TRBV5-4 and TRBJ2-3): ETGVTQSPTHLIKTRGQQVTLRCSSQSGHNTVSWYQQALGQGPQFIFQYYREEENGRGNFPPRFSGLQFPNYSSELNVNALELDDSALYLCASMRDQGGTDTQYFGPGTRLTVL.

The chain links TRBV5-1 to TRBJ2-7; the D gene is possibly TRBD1 (5 bases). The germline V gene encodes CDR1 SGHRS and CDR2 YFSETQ. This CDR3 has 12 residues. V was cut by 5 bases and J by 3 bases, with 9 bases left in between. The CDR3 is CASRGQGYEQYF. In DNA, the CDR3 is TGCGCCAGCAGAGGGCAGGGCTACGAGCAGTACTTC.

J is TRBJ2-1 and V is TRBV19; the D gene is possibly TRBD2 (6 bases). The CDR3 contains 17 residues. The germline V gene encodes CDR1 LNHDA and CDR2 SQIVND (reference sequence). V lost 4 bases, J lost 0 bases, and 16 bases lay in between. The CDR3 is CASSTGTPVSSYNEQFF. For the CDR3, the DNA is TGTGCCAGTAGTACCGGGACTCCTGTTAGCTCCTACAATGAGCAGTTCTTC.

The rearrangement joins TRBV6-1 to TRBJ1-5; TRBD1 matches at 9 bases. The CDR3 is 15 residues long. With 2 bases clipped from V and 7 bases from J, the junction kept 6 bases outside the gene matches. Germline assignment: CDR1 MNHNS and CDR2 SASEGT. In nucleotides, the CDR3 is TGTGCCAGCAGTGAATTGGAGGACAGGGGCCAGCCCCAGCATTTT. Translating it yields CASSELEDRGQPQHF.

The rearrangement links TRBV6-5 to TRBJ2-7; 9 bases are a match to TRBD1. Trimming cost V 0 bases and J 4 bases; bases outside gene matches: 4. The CDR3 contains 15 residues. Germline V CDR1 and CDR2: MNHEY, SVGAGI. DNA for the CDR3: TGTGCCAGCAGTTACTCCGGGACAGGGATTTACGAGCAGTACTTC. This gives the protein CASSYSGTGIYEQYF.

V is TRBV11-3 and J is TRBJ2-1; 10 bases fit TRBD1. The CDR3 runs to 16 residues. The J segment lost 0 bases and the V segment lost 5 bases, leaving 4 bases of the junction unmatched. CDR1 and CDR2 from the germline V gene are SGHNT and YENEEA. CDR3 nucleotide sequence: TGTGCCAGCAGCCCGGGACAGGGGTTCTCCTACAATGAGCAGTTCTTC. The encoded protein is CASSPGQGFSYNEQFF.

This clone was found once. V and J are TRBV19 and TRBJ2-2; D remains ambiguous. In germline, CDR1 is LNHDA, CDR2 SQIVND (reference sequence). The V gene lost 3 bases and the J gene lost 9 bases, with 11 bases spanning the gap. The CDR3 totals 13 residues. In nucleotides, the CDR3 is TGTGCCAGTAGTATCAGAGGTTCGAGGGAGCTGTTTTTT. Protein: CASSIRGSRELFF.

V usage is TRBV2 and J usage is TRBJ2-2; TRBD1 aligns across 9 bases. After removal of 7 bases from V and 5 bases from J, the junction contained 5 bases not matched to a gene. The length of the CDR3 is 14 residues. Germline V gene lookup returns CDR1 SNHLY and CDR2 FYNNEI. The CDR3 bases are TGTGCCAGCACCCCGGGACAGGGTACCGGGGAGCTGTTTTTT. Its protein is CASTPGQGTGELFF.